Listed here is a single TCR beta chain. Assay used: immunoSEQ multiplex PCR; TCRdb lists only in-frame clones, some missing. The repertoire has 55,000 to 75,000 clones, 90% to 95% of them found once; the top ten carry about 3.2%. This specimen comes from a study of cytomegalovirus exposure and HLA in healthy donors. Sequences were obtained from PBMCs. The sequence came from a young man in good health and CMV-seronegative.

The CDR3 DNA reads TGCGCCAGCAGCCAAGAGGGGCCAGATACGCAGTATTTT. Protein sequence: CASSQEGPDTQYF. The J gene is TRBJ2-3, the V gene TRBV4-3, with a possible D match to TRBD1 (5 bases). Per the germline V gene, CDR1 is LGHNA and CDR2 is YSLEER. Trimming took off 0 bases at V and 4 bases at J, with 5 bases between the two ends. This CDR3 spans 13 amino acids.